This T cell receptor beta chain originates from a study of CD8 T cells in ankylosing spondylitis. Study-level findings and limits: Clones linked to disease were reported to show significant enrichment in matched ankylosing spondylitis synovial fluid.

With V trimmed by 1 base and J by 6 bases, 6 bases remained unmatched. From germline, CDR1 is SGHRS and CDR2 YFSETQ. This CDR3 spans 15 amino acids. In the case of this clonotype: Its antigen is undetermined.

TCRdb independently ran MiXCR on the 5' RACE reads; one entry per CDR3 protein. Among hundreds of thousands of distinct CDR3 sequences listed, around 20% were seen once. The receptor comes from a male donor with ankylosing spondylitis or in good health (not recorded which). The chain recombines TRBV5-1 with TRBJ2-3; 9 positions agree with TRBD2. What was sequenced was blood, either unsorted or a sorted T cell fraction (not recorded which). Here the CDR3 reads CASSLMGLATDTQYF. CDR3 coding DNA: TGCGCCAGCAGCTTGATGGGACTAGCAACCGATACGCAGTATTTT.